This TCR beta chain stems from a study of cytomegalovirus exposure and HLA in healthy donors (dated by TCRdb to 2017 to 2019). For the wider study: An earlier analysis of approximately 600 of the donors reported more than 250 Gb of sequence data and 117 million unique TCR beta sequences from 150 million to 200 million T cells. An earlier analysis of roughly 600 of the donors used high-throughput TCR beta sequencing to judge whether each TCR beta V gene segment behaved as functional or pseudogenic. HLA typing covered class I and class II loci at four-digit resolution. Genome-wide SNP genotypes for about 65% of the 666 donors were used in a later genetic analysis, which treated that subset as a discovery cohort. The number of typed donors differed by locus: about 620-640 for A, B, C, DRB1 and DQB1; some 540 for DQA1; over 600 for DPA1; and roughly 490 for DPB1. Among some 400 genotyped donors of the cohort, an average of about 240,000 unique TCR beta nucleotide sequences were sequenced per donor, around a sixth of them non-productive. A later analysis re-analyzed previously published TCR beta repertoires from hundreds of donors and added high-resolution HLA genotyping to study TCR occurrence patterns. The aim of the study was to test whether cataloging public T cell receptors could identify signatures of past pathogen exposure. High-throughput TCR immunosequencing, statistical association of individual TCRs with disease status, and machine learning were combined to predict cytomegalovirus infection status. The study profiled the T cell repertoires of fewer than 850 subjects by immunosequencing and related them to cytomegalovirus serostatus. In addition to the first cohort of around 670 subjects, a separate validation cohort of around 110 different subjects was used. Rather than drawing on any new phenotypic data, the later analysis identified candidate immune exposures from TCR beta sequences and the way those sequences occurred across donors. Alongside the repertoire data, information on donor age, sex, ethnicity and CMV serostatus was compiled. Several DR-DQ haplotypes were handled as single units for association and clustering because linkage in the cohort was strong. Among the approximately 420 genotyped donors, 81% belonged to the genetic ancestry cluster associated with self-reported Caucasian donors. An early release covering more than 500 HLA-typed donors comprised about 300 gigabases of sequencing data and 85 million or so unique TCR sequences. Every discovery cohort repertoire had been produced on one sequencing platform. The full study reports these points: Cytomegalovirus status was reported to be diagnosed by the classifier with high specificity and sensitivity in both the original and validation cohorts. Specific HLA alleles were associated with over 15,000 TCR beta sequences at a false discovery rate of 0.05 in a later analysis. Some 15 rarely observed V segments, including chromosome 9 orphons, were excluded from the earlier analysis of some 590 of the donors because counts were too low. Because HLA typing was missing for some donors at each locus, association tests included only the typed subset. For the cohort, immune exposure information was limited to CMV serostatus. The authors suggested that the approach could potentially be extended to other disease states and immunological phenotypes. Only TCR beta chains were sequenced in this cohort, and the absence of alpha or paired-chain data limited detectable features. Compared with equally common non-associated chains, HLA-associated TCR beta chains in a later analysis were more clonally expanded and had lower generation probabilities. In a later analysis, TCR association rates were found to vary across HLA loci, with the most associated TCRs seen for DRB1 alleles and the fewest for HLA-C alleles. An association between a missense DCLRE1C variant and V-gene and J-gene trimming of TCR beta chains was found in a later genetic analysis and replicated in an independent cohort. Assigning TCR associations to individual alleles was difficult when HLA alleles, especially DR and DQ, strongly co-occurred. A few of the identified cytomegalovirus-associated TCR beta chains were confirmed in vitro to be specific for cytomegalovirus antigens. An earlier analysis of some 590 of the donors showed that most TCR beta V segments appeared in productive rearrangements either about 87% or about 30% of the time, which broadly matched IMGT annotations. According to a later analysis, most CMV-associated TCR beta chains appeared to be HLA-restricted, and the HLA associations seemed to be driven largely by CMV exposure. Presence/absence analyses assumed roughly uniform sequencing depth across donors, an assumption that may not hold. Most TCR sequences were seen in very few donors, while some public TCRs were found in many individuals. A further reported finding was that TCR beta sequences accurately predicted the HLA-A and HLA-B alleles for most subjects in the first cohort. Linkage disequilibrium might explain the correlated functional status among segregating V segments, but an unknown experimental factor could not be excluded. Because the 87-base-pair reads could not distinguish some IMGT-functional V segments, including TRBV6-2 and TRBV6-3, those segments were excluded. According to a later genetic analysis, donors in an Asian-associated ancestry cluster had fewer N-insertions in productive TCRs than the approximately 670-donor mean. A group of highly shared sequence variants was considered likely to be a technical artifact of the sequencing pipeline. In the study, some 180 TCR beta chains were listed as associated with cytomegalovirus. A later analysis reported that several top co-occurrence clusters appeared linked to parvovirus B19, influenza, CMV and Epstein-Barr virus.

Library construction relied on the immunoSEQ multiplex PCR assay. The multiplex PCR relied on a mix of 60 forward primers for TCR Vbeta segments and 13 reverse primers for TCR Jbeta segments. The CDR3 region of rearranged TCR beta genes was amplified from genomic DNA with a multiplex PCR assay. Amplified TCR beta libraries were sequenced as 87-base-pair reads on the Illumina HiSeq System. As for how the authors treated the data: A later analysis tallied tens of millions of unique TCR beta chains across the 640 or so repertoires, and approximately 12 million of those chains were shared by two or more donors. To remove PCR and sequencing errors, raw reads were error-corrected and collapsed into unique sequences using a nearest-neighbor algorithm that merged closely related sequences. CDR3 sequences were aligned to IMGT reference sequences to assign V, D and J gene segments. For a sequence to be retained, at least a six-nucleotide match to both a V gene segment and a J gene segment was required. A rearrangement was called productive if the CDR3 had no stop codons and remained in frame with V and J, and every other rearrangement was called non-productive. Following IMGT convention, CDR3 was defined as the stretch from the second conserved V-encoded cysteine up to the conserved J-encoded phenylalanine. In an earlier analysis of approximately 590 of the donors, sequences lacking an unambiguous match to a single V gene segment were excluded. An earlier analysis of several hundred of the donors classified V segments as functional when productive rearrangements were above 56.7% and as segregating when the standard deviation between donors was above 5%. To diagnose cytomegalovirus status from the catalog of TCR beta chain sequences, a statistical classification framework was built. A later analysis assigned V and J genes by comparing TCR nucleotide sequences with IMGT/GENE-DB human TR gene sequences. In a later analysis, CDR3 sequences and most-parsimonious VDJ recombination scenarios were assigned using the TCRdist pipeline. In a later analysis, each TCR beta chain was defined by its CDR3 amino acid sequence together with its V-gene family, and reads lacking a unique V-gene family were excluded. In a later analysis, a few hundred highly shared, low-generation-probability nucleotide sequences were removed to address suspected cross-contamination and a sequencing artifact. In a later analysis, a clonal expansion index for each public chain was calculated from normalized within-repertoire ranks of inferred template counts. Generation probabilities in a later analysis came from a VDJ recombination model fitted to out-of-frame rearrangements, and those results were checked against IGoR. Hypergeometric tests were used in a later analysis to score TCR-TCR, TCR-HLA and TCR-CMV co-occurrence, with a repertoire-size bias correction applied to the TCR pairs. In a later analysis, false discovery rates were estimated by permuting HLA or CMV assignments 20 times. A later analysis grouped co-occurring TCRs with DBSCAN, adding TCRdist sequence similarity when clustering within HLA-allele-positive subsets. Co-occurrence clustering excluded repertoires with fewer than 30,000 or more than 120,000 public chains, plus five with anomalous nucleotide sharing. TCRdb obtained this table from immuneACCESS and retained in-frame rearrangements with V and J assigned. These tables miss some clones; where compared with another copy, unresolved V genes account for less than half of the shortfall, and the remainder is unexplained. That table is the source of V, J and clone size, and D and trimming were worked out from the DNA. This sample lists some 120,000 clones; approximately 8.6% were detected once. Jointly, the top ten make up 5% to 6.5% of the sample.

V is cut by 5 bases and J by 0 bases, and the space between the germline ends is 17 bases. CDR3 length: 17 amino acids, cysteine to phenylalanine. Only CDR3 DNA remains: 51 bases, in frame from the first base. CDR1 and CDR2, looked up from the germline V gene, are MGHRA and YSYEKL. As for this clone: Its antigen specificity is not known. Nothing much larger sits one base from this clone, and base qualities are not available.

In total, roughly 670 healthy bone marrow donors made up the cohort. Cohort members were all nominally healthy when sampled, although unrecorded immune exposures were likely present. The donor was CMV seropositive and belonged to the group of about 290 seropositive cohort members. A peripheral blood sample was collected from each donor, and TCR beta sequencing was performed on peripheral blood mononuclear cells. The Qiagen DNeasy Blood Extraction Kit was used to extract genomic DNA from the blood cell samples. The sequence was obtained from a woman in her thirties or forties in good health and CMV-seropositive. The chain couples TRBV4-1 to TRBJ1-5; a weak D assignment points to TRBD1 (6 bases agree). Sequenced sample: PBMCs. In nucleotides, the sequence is TGCGCCAGCAGCGCACGCCCGGCCAGGGGTAGCAATCAGCCCCAGCATTTT. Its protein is CASSARPARGSNQPQHF.